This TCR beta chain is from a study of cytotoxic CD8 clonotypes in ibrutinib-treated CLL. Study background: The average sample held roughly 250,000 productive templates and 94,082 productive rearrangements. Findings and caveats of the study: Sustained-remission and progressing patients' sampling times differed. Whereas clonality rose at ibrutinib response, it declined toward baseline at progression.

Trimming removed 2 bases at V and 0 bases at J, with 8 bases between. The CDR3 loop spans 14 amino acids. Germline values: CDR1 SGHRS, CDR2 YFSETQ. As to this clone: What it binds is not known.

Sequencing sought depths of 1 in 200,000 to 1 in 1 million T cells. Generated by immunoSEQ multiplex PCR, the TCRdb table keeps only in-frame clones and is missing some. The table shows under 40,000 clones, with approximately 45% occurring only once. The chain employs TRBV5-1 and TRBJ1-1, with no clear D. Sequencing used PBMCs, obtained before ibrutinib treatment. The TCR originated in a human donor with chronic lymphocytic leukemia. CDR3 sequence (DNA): TGCGCCAGCAGCTTTGGGGTTTTGAACACTGAAGCTTTCTTT. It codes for CASSFGVLNTEAFF.